The clone carrying this T cell receptor (beta chain) has only a few counts. What it recognizes is unknown. This CDR3 contains 15 residues. The V end lost 3 bases, the J end lost 7 bases, and 17 bases lay between the germline ends. Germline assignment: CDR1 ENHRY and CDR2 SYGVKD. This sample stems from a study of post-analysis software for immune sequencing data. Study results and caveats: About five TRBV segments, including TRBV5-6, TRBV5-1 and TRBV20-1, were more frequent in patients than controls. Same-batch samples co-clustered strongly by F measure.

Each TCR beta cDNA library carried unique molecular identifiers. A single record per CDR3 protein comes from TCRdb applying MiXCR to the PCR reads. The table lists 750,000 to 950,000 distinct CDR3 sequences, roughly half of them singletons. The material sequenced was blood. This sequence joins TRBV10-3 and TRBJ2-3; D may be TRBD2 (7 bases). This TCR came from a girl aged 10 to 17 with multiple sclerosis. Written as DNA, the CDR3 is TGTGCCATCAGTGATTTACGGGGGGCCGCGAATACGCAGTATTTT. It codes for CAISDLRGAANTQYF.